One and the same sample provided the 23 T cell receptor beta chains below, sequenced in a study of blood T cell repertoires in COVID-19. Data came from immunoSEQ multiplex PCR; TCRdb stores just in-frame clones and leaves some out. Among roughly 120,000 clones listed, over 75% were seen once. Sequencing was performed on peripheral blood. The source of these receptors is a human donor with active COVID-19. The donor label of this sample is uncertain.

Concerning this clone itself: Additional DNA sequences in this sample encode the identical CDR3. This sequence joins TRBV6-6 and TRBJ1-2, with a weak D call TRBD1 (6 bases). The V gene's germline CDR1 is MNHNY and CDR2 SVGAGI (reference sequence). The V gene lost 4 bases and the J gene lost 2 bases, with 8 bases spanning the gap. This CDR3 has 13 residues. In DNA, the CDR3 is TGTGCCAGCAGTTCGGACAGCAACTATGGCTACACCTTC. Protein: CASSSDSNYGYTF.

This clone was found once. The chain employs TRBV27 and TRBJ2-5; D unresolved. CDR1 is MNHEY and CDR2 is SMNVEV in the germline V gene (reference sequence). The CDR3 length is 14 residues. Between the trimmed V and J ends, which lost 0 bases and 5 bases, there was a span of 10 bases. CDR3 bases: TGTGCCAGCAGTTTATCCGGGTTACGGGAGACCCAGTACTTC. It translates to CASSLSGLRETQYF.

The chain links TRBV7-6 to TRBJ2-3; D possibly corresponds to TRBD2 (7 bases). Deletions cut 5 bases from V and 0 bases from J, with 15 bases between. The CDR3 extends over 16 amino acids. Per germline, CDR1 SGHVS and CDR2 FNYEAQ. CDR3 loop: CASSPKGGGSTDTQYF. The CDR3 DNA is TGTGCCAGCAGCCCCAAAGGGGGGGGGAGCACAGATACGCAGTATTTT.

This clone has a handful of counts. This chain links TRBV5-1 with TRBJ2-5; TRBD2 aligns across 8 bases. The CDR3 totals 14 residues. The germline V gene encodes CDR1 SGHRS and CDR2 YFSETQ. With 5 bases clipped from V and 5 bases from J, the junction kept 8 bases outside the gene matches. DNA for the CDR3: TGCGCCAGCAGTCGGGGGGGCTCTCGGGAGACCCAGTACTTC. It translates to CASSRGGSRETQYF.

The chain links TRBV7-2 to TRBJ2-2; TRBD2 matches 10 bases. This CDR3 has 17 amino acids. Germline trimming cut 5 bases from V and 6 bases from J; bases unmatched to any gene: 12. CDR1 and CDR2 from the germline V gene are SGHTA and FQGNSA. CDR3 loop: CASSHNSGGPLAGELFF. CDR3 DNA sequence: TGTGCCAGCAGCCATAATAGCGGGGGGCCCCTAGCCGGGGAGCTGTTTTTT.

The chain links TRBV7-2 to TRBJ2-1, with D maybe TRBD2 (6 bases). Trimming removed 3 bases from V and 1 base from J, with 10 bases in between. In germline, CDR1 is SGHTA, CDR2 FQGNSA. The CDR3 is 15 residues long. The DNA of the CDR3 is TGTGCCAGCAGCTTCTTGGGGGGTTCCTACAATGAGCAGTTCTTC. This codes for CASSFLGGSYNEQFF. Full variable domain (remainder filled in from reference TRBV7-2 and TRBJ2-1): GAGVSQSPSNKVTEKGKDVELRCDPISGHTALYWYRQSLGQGLEFLIYFQGNSAPDKSGLPSDRFSAERTGGSVSTLTIQRTQQEDSAVYLCASSFLGGSYNEQFFGPGTRLTVL.

V and J are TRBV6-6 and TRBJ2-1; 8 bases line up with TRBD2. Germline CDR1 and CDR2: MNHNY and SVGAGI (reference sequence). The V gene end was trimmed by 6 bases and the J gene end by 4 bases; junction bases not matched to a gene: 11. The CDR3 length is 16 residues. CDR3 nucleotide sequence: TGTGCCAGCAGGAACCTCTTAGCGGGGCTATACAATGAGCAGTTCTTC. Protein product: CASRNLLAGLYNEQFF.

The rearrangement links TRBV14 to TRBJ2-2; TRBD1 agrees at 7 bases. Germline CDR1 reads SGHDN; CDR2 reads FVKESK. This CDR3 contains 18 residues. V was clipped by 5 bases and J by 4 bases; unmatched bases: 16. Here the CDR3 reads CASSGLKSGTVPTGELFF. DNA of the CDR3: TGTGCCAGCAGCGGCTTAAAATCCGGGACAGTGCCCACCGGGGAGCTGTTTTTT.

This sequence joins TRBV5-1 and TRBJ1-2; a weak D match, TRBD1 (6 bases). V was cut by 3 bases and J by 3 bases, with 18 bases left in between. The V gene's germline CDR1 is SGHRS and CDR2 YFSETQ. The CDR3 is made up of 16 amino acids. The CDR3 DNA reads TGCGCCAGCAGCTCACTGATGGGGGGGCACGACTATGGCTACACCTTC. Translated, it gives CASSSLMGGHDYGYTF.

This clone was seen just once. The CDR3 loop is CASGERGGLGETQYF. The DNA of the CDR3 is TGTGCCAGCGGAGAGCGGGGGGGCCTGGGGGAGACCCAGTACTTC. This sequence joins TRBV6-6 and TRBJ2-5, with 10 bases that match TRBD2. Germline trimming cut 8 bases from V and 5 bases from J; bases unmatched to any gene: 11. The CDR3 has 15 residues. CDR1 and CDR2 from the germline V gene are MNHNY and SVGAGI (reference sequence).

V and J are TRBV7-8 and TRBJ2-3, with 12 bases fitting TRBD2. There are 16 residues in the CDR3. J was trimmed by 3 bases and V by 4 bases; bases with no gene match: 5. Germline CDR1 is SGHVS and CDR2 is FQNEAQ. The CDR3 DNA reads as TGTGCCAGCAGCTCAAGAGGACTAGCGGGGACAGATACGCAGTATTTT. This codes for CASSSRGLAGTDTQYF.

This chain joins TRBV19 and TRBJ2-1, with 8 bases matching TRBD1. Per the germline V gene, CDR1 is LNHDA and CDR2 is SQIVND (reference sequence). J was trimmed by 7 bases and V by 4 bases; bases with no gene match: 3. The CDR3 runs 13 residues. The CDR3 loop reads CASSTGGWNEQFF. Written as DNA, the CDR3 is TGTGCCAGTAGTACAGGGGGCTGGAATGAGCAGTTCTTC.

The rearrangement uses TRBV3-1 (or the pseudogene TRBV3-2) and TRBJ1-1; D gene ambiguous. The germline V gene encodes CDR1 LGHDT and CDR2 YNNKEL (reference sequence). The CDR3 runs 13 residues. With 4 bases removed from V and 2 bases from J, the gap between germline ends came to 8 bases. The CDR3 reads CASSLRVNTEAFF. DNA of the CDR3: TGTGCCAGCAGCCTACGAGTAAACACTGAAGCTTTCTTT.

The chain carries TRBV7-2 and TRBJ2-3; tentative D call: TRBD2 (5 bases). The ends were cut back, 0 bases at V and 2 bases at J, with 12 bases in the middle. CDR3 length: 16 amino acids. CDR1 and CDR2 (germline): SGHTA, FQGNSA. This CDR3 reads CASSLALLALTDTQYF. The CDR3 DNA sequence: TGTGCCAGCAGCTTAGCTTTGCTAGCCCTCACAGATACGCAGTATTTT.

The V call is TRBV6-1, the J call TRBJ1-1; 7 nucleotides line up with TRBD1. In germline, CDR1 is MNHNS, CDR2 SASEGT. J was trimmed by 2 bases and V by 2 bases; bases with no gene match: 11. The CDR3 spans 17 residues. The CDR3 coding sequence is TGTGCCAGCAGTGAACCTTACAGGGGCCCGGCCAACACTGAAGCTTTCTTT. Translated: CASSEPYRGPANTEAFF.

The V call is TRBV12-3 or TRBV12-4, the J call TRBJ1-5; D gene unclear. V was cut by 2 bases and J by 6 bases, with 8 bases left in between. This CDR3 has 13 residues. In DNA, the CDR3 is TGTGCCAGCAGTTTAACTTTCGTTCAGCCCCAGCATTTT. It yields the protein CASSLTFVQPQHF.

The V gene is TRBV7-8, the J gene TRBJ2-7; TRBD1 matches at 8 bases. Germline V gene sequence: CDR1 SGHVS, CDR2 FQNEAQ. The CDR3 loop spans 15 amino acids. V lost 1 base to trimming and J lost 7 bases; unmatched junction nucleotides: 9. This CDR3 reads CASSLEGRGLGEQYF. DNA of the CDR3: TGTGCCAGCAGCTTAGAGGGCAGGGGGCTAGGGGAGCAGTACTTC.

Notes on this clone: The same CDR3 also results from other DNA sequences found in this sample. The genes are TRBV15 and TRBJ2-3; D remains ambiguous. Germline CDR1 is LNHNV and CDR2 is YYDKDF (reference sequence). The CDR3 spans 13 residues. Trimming pared 3 bases from V and 0 bases from J, leaving 4 bases between. The CDR3 sequence: CATSRASTDTQYF. The CDR3 nucleotides are TGTGCCACCAGCAGGGCTAGCACAGATACGCAGTATTTT.

Note on this clone: One end of the junction fails to match germline, which may point to a read error. This chain uses TRBV7-8 with TRBJ2-5, with D perhaps TRBD2 (7 bases). The germline CDR1 and CDR2 sequences are SGHVS and FQNEAQ. The length of the CDR3 is 14 residues. The CDR3 DNA reads as TGTGCCAGCAGTTTAGGGGGGGGCTGGGAGACCCAGTACTTC. Its translation is CASSLGGGWETQYF. Full variable domain (remainder filled in from reference TRBV7-8 and TRBJ2-5): GAGVSQSPRYKVAKRGQDVALRCDPISGHVSLFWYQQALGQGPEFLTYFQNEAQLDKSGLPSDRFFAERPEGSVSTLKIQRTQQEDSAVYLCASSLGGGWETQYFGPGTRLLVL.

This clone was counted a single time. The J gene is TRBJ1-2, the V gene TRBV29-1; D gene uncertain. The germline CDR1 and CDR2 sequences are SQVTM and ANQGSEA. This CDR3 spans 12 amino acids. The V gene lost 6 bases and the J gene lost 2 bases, with 10 bases spanning the gap. The CDR3 sequence is CSVTVQNYGYTF. In nucleotides, the CDR3 is TGCAGCGTGACCGTACAGAACTATGGCTACACCTTC.

This chain links TRBV3-1 (or the pseudogene TRBV3-2) with TRBJ1-6, with D possibly being TRBD1 (5 bases). The V and J ends lost 10 bases and 7 bases respectively, with 11 bases between them. The germline V gene encodes CDR1 LGHDT and CDR2 YNNKEL (reference sequence). The CDR3 is made up of 12 amino acids. CDR3 residues: CATGGGNSPLHF. DNA for the CDR3: TGTGCCACGGGCGGGGGGAATTCACCCCTCCACTTT.

The gene calls are TRBV5-3 and TRBJ1-1; weak D call: TRBD1 (6 bases). TRBV5-3 is reported as an ORF; its role is uncertain. This CDR3 comprises 16 residues. Trimming removed 4 bases from V and 3 bases from J, with 19 bases in between. In nucleotides, the CDR3 is TGTGCCAGAAGCCCTCAGGGCTCCTCAGGGGACACTGAAGCTTTCTTT. Amino acid sequence: CARSPQGSSGDTEAFF.

The V gene is TRBV4-1, the J gene TRBJ2-3; no definite D call. The V and J ends lost 6 bases and 6 bases respectively, with 4 bases between them. The CDR3 covers 10 residues. CDR1 is MGHRA, CDR2 YSYEKL, per germline. CDR3 nucleotide sequence: TGCGCCAGCAGTCATGATACGCAGTATTTT. It codes for CASSHDTQYF.